Below are 9 T cell receptor beta chains sequenced from a single sample in a study of shared T cell receptors in the human thymus. The protocol was immunoSEQ multiplex PCR, while the TCRdb copy is restricted to in-frame clones and leaves out a portion. The sample consists of about 660,000 clones, roughly 90% of them appearing once. The data were also submitted as part of a second study, on human thymus T cells.

The specimen sequenced was thymocytes. All receptors come from a boy under two years old with a congenital heart defect.

V and J are TRBV19 and TRBJ2-7; D is possibly TRBD1 (5 bases). Germline V gene sequence: CDR1 LNHDA, CDR2 SQIVND (reference sequence). V gave up 2 bases and J gave up 5 bases, with 16 bases separating them. The CDR3 extends over 15 amino acids. For the CDR3, the DNA is TGTGCCAGTAGTATATTTGGGCAGGGTAGCCACGAGCAGTACTTC. Amino acid sequence: CASSIFGQGSHEQYF.

This chain joins TRBV2 and TRBJ2-4; possibly TRBD2 for D (5 bases). Trimming stripped 6 bases from V and 7 bases from J, with 16 bases between. Per the germline V gene, CDR1 is SNHLY and CDR2 is FYNNEI. The CDR3 length is 14 residues. CDR3 nucleotide sequence: TGTGCCAGCAGACCCGCCCCGCGAGGGAACATTCAGTACTTC. It is translated as CASRPAPRGNIQYF.

The chain carries TRBV5-8 and TRBJ2-7; the D gene is possibly TRBD2 (6 bases). Germline values: CDR1 SGHTS, CDR2 YDEGEE. This CDR3 has 14 amino acids. With 0 bases removed from V and 4 bases from J, the gap between germline ends came to 11 bases. The CDR3, as DNA: TGTGCCAGCAGCTTGGTGAGGGGAGGTTACGAGCAGTACTTC. Amino acids: CASSLVRGGYEQYF.

The rearrangement links TRBV6-1 to TRBJ2-1; 10 nucleotides agree with TRBD2. Trimming took 2 bases from V and 8 from J; bases not matched to a gene: 6. Germline V CDR1 and CDR2: MNHNS, SASEGT. The CDR3 is 15 residues long. CDR3 sequence: CASSELAGDSDEQFF. The CDR3 nucleotides are TGTGCCAGCAGTGAACTAGCGGGAGATTCTGATGAGCAGTTCTTC.

V and J are TRBV14 and TRBJ2-3; 14 bases are shared with TRBD2. Trimming at V came to 3 bases and at J to 4 bases, leaving 18 bases not matched to a gene. The germline CDR1 and CDR2 sequences are SGHDN and FVKESK. The CDR3 covers 21 residues. CDR3 nucleotides: TGTGCCAGCAGCCAGGATAAGGGACTAGCGGGAGCAGAGCCCCCCCCAGATACGCAGTATTTT. Amino acid sequence: CASSQDKGLAGAEPPPDTQYF.

This chain links TRBV25-1 with TRBJ2-1, with D perhaps matching TRBD2 (7 bases). CDR1 is MGHDK, CDR2 SYGVNS, per germline. This CDR3 is 15 amino acids long. The V gene lost 4 bases and the J gene lost 7 bases, with 17 bases spanning the gap. CDR3 in DNA: TGTGCCAGCAGTGGAGGTGGACTAGGGGGGAATGAGCAGTTCTTC. Protein sequence: CASSGGGLGGNEQFF. Variable domain in full (rest from reference TRBV25-1 and TRBJ2-1): EADIYQTPRYLVIGTGKKITLECSQTMGHDKMYWYQQDPGMELHLIHYSYGVNSTEKGDLSSESTVSRIRTEHFPLTLESARPSHTSQYLCASSGGGLGGNEQFFGPGTRLTVL.

A few counts support this clone. The chain joins TRBV2 to TRBJ1-2; possibly TRBD1 for D (6 bases). This CDR3 has 17 amino acids. V was clipped by 6 bases and J by 0 bases, with 20 bases between them. Looked up from germline, CDR1 is SNHLY and CDR2 is FYNNEI. CDR3 sequence reads: CASRPLTGNGANYGYTF. The DNA for the CDR3 is TGTGCCAGCAGACCCCTGACAGGAAATGGGGCTAACTATGGCTACACCTTC. Filled out from reference TRBV2 and TRBJ1-2, the complete variable domain reads EPEVTQTPSHQVTQMGQEVILRCVPISNHLYFYWYRQILGQKVEFLVSFYNNEISEKSEIFDDQFSVERPDGSNFTLKIRSTKLEDSAMYFCASRPLTGNGANYGYTFGSGTRLTVV.

This chain uses TRBV6-1 with TRBJ2-2; tentative D call: TRBD1 (6 bases). The ends were cut back, 6 bases at V and 2 bases at J, with 13 bases in the middle. CDR3 length equals 15 residues. CDR1 and CDR2 from the germline V gene are MNHNS and SASEGT. In nucleotides, the CDR3 is TGTGCCAGCAGCCGCGGACAGCCTAACACCGGGGAGCTGTTTTTT. Translating it yields CASSRGQPNTGELFF.

The rearrangement joins TRBV30 to TRBJ2-1; D perhaps matches TRBD2 (5 bases). Looked up from germline, CDR1 is GTSNPN and CDR2 is SVGIG (reference sequence). The CDR3 has 16 residues. Trimming cost V 3 bases and J 2 bases, with 17 bases left between them. The CDR3 protein is CAWRNPGQRTYNEQFF. The CDR3 coding sequence is TGTGCCTGGAGAAATCCTGGGCAGCGGACCTACAATGAGCAGTTCTTC.